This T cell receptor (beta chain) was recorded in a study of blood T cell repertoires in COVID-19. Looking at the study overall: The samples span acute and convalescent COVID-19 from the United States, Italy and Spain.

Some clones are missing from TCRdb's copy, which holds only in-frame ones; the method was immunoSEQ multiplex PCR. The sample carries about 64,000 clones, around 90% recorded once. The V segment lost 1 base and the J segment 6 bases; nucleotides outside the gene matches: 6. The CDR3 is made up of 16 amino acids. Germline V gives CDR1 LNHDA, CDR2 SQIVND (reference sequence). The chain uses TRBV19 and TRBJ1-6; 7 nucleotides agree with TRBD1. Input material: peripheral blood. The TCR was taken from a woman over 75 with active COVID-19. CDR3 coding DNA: TGTGCCAGTAGTATAGGGAGGACAGGCTCTAATTCACCCCTCCACTTT. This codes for CASSIGRTGSNSPLHF. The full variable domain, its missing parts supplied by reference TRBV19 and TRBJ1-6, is DGGITQSPKYLFRKEGQNVTLSCEQNLNHDAMYWYRQDPGQGLRLIYYSQIVNDFQKGDIAEGYSVSREKKESFPLTVTSAQKNPTAFYLCASSIGRTGSNSPLHFGNGTRLTVT.